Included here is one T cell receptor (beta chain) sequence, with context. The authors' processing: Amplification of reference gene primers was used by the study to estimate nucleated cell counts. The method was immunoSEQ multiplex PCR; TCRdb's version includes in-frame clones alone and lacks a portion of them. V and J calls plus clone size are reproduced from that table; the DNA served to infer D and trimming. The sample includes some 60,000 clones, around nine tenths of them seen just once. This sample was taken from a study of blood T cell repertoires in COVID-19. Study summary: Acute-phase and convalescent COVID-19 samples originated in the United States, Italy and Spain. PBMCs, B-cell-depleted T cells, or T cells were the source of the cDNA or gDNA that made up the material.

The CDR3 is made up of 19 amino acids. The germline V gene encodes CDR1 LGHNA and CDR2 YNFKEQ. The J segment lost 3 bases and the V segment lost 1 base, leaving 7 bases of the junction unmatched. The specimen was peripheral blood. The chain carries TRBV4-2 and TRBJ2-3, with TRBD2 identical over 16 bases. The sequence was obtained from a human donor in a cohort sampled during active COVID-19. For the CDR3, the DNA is TGTGCCAGCAGCCAAGCCCACTTGGGACTAGCGGGAGGGACAGATACGCAGTATTTT. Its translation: CASSQAHLGLAGGTDTQYF.